The 5 T cell receptor beta chains presented below share a single source sample, sequenced in a study of CD8+ T cells in alopecia areata. Extracted RNA was reverse transcribed, and the resulting cDNA served as sequencing template. Profiled with immunoSEQ multiplex PCR; TCRdb holds only in-frame clones, not every one. The sample consists of 100,000 to 150,000 clones, about 50% of them appearing once. The specimen was NKG2D-low CD8+ T cells sorted from blood. All receptors derive from a human donor with alopecia areata.

The chain combines TRBV29-1 with TRBJ2-7; 12 bases match TRBD2. The germline V gene encodes CDR1 SQVTM and CDR2 ANQGSEA. The CDR3 contains 13 residues. V lost 7 bases, J lost 3 bases, and 4 bases stayed unmatched. CDR3 sequence: CSGILAGGYEQYF. The CDR3 bases are TGCAGCGGGATACTAGCGGGGGGCTACGAGCAGTACTTC.

This clone occurred a few times. This sequence joins TRBV21-1 and TRBJ2-5. TRBV21-1 constitutes a pseudogene. This CDR3 spans 14 amino acids. CDR3 sequence (DNA): TGTGCCAGCAGCAAGCCAGAGCCGGGCGAGACCCAGTACTTC. Translation gives CASSKPEPGETQYF.

The chain carries TRBV7-9 and TRBJ2-5; 7 nucleotides align to TRBD1. The germline CDR1 and CDR2 sequences are SEHNR and FQNEAQ (reference sequence). V dropped 5 bases and J dropped 5; count of bases not matched to a gene: 8. CDR3 length equals 14 residues. CDR3 bases: TGTGCCAGCAGCCGGAGAGGGGGCTTGGAGACCCAGTACTTC. Its protein is CASSRRGGLETQYF. Together with reference TRBV7-9 and TRBJ2-5, the CDR3 gives the full variable domain: DTGVSQNPRHKITKRGQNVTFRCDPISEHNRLYWYRQTLGQGPEFLTYFQNEAQLEKSRLLSDRFSAERPKGSFSTLEIQRTEQGDSAMYLCASSRRGGLETQYFGPGTRLLVL.

Only one count was recorded for this clone. CDR3 loop: CASSQSRGNEQFF. CDR3 sequence (DNA): TGCGCCAGCAGCCAATCAAGGGGAAATGAGCAGTTCTTC. This chain connects TRBV4-1 to TRBJ2-1; D is perhaps TRBD1 (5 bases). The CDR3 loop spans 13 amino acids. The germline gives CDR1 MGHRA, CDR2 YSYEKL. V gave up 2 bases and J gave up 7 bases, with 9 bases separating them.

Only a few counts were recorded for this clone. J is TRBJ1-2 and V is TRBV29-1; perhaps TRBD1 as D (5 bases). The CDR3 covers 14 residues. The V gene lost 5 bases and the J gene lost 4 bases, with 17 bases spanning the gap. The V gene's germline CDR1 is SQVTM and CDR2 ANQGSEA. CDR3 protein: CSVPGTDYPYGYTF. CDR3 coding DNA: TGCAGCGTTCCCGGGACCGATTATCCCTATGGCTACACCTTC.